This is a list of T cell receptor beta chains from one sample in a study of patients and donors after allogeneic stem cell transplantation. Via MiXCR, TCRdb re-called the RT-PCR reads, giving one row per CDR3 protein. The sample lists roughly 880,000 distinct CDR3 sequences; 15% to 20% were seen once. The source material was blood, either unsorted or a sorted T cell fraction (not recorded which). Every receptor here comes from a human donor who was either an allogeneic HSCT recipient or a stem cell or donor lymphocyte infusion donor (not recorded which). It is not recorded whose cells these are; they may come from a transplant donor. Each CDR3 is given without its conserved first and last residue. D genes are given only for firm matches. Expanded clones get a size class; other rows say once, few or many, or leave the size out.

clone size	V gene	J gene	D gene	CDR3 protein
few	TRBV29-1	TRBJ2-1	TRBD2	SVPGLAGEVGQF
few	TRBV20-1	TRBJ2-3	TRBD1	SADVRDRGVNTQY
.	TRBV27	TRBJ2-1	TRBD2	ASNPGLAAYNEQF
.	TRBV5-1	TRBJ1-1	TRBD1	ASSLGDSPAPNTEAF
few	TRBV12-3/TRBV12-4	TRBJ2-3	TRBD2	ASSLGSGGARRNTQY
few	TRBV7-9	TRBJ1-4	.	ASSPFEELF
few	TRBV7-2	TRBJ2-7	.	ASSLEDPAYEQY
few	TRBV12-3/TRBV12-4	TRBJ2-7	.	ASSRYQDPLSYEQY
.	TRBV5-1	TRBJ1-2	.	ASSETEGYGYT
few	TRBV12-3/TRBV12-4	TRBJ2-1	TRBD2	ASSWYGGSYNEQF
few	TRBV12-3/TRBV12-4	TRBJ2-1	.	ATSPSSYNEQF
few	TRBV6-9	TRBJ1-2	.	ASTPGGSNYGYT
.	TRBV2	TRBJ1-2	.	ASSIAAGARGYT
many	TRBV20-1	TRBJ1-6	.	SARGTENSPLH
few	TRBV30	TRBJ2-1	.	AWTRTAGWEQF
.	TRBV5-1	TRBJ2-5	.	ASSLRAGGETQY